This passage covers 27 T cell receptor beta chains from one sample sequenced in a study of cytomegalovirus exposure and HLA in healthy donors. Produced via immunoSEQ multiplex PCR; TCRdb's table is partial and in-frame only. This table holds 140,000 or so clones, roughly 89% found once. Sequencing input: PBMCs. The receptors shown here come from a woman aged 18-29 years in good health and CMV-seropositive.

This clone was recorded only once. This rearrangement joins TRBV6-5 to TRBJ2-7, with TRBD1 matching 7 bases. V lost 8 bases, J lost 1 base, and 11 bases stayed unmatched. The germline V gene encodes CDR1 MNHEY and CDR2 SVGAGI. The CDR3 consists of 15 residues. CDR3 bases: TGTGCCAGCCGAAAGGGGGCAGGAGGTTCCTACGAGCAGTACTTC. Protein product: CASRKGAGGSYEQYF.

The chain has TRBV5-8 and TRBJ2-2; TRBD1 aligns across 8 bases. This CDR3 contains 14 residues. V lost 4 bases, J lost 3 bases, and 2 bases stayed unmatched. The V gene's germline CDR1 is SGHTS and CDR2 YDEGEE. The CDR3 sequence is CASSPDRDTGELFF. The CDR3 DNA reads TGTGCCAGCAGCCCGGACAGGGACACCGGGGAGCTGTTTTTT.

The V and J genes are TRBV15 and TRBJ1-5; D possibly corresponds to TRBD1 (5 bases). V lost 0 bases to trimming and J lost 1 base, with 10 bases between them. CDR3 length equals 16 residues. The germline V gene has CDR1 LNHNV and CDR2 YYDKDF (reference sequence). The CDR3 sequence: CATSRDQTASNQPQHF. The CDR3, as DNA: TGTGCCACCAGCAGAGATCAGACAGCCAGCAATCAGCCCCAGCATTTT.

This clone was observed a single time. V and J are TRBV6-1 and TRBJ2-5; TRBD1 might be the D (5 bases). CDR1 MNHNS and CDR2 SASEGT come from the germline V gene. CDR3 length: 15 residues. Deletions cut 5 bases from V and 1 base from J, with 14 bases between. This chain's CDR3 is CASSFQGRSQETQYF. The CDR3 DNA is TGTGCCAGCAGTTTTCAGGGCCGCTCCCAAGAGACCCAGTACTTC.

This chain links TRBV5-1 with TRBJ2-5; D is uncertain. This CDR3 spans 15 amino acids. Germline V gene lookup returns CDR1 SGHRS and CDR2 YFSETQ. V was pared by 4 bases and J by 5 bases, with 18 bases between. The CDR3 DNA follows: TGCGCCAGCAGCCCTCTAAGGTCTGGAGACGAGACCCAGTACTTC. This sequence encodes CASSPLRSGDETQYF. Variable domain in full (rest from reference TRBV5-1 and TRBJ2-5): KAGVTQTPRYLIKTRGQQVTLSCSPISGHRSVSWYQQTPGQGLQFLFEYFSETQRNKGNFPGRFSGRQFSNSRSEMNVSTLELGDSALYLCASSPLRSGDETQYFGPGTRLLVL.

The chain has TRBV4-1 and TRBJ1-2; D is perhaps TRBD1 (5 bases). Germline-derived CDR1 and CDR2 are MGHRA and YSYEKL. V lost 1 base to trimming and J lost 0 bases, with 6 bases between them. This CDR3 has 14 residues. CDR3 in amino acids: CASSQVRANYGYTF. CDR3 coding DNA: TGCGCCAGCAGCCAAGTCAGGGCTAACTATGGCTACACCTTC.

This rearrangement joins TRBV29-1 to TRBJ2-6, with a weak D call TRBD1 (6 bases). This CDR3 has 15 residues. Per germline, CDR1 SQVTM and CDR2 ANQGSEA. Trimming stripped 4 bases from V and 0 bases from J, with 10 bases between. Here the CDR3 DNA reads TGCAGCGTTGGGCAGGGGAGCTCTGGGGCCAACGTCCTGACTTTC. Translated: CSVGQGSSGANVLTF.

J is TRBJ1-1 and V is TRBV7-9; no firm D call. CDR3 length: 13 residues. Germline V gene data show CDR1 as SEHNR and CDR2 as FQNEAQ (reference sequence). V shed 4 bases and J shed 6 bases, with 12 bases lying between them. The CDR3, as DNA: TGTGCCAGCAGCTGGAGGCCCGGGGCTGAAGCTTTCTTT. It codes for CASSWRPGAEAFF.

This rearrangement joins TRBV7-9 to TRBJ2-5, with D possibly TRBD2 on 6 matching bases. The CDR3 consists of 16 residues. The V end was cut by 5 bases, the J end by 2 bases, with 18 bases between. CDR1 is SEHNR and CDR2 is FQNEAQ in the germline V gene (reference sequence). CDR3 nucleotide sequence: TGTGCCAGCAGCCCAAGGGGCGGACGGGGGCAAGAGACCCAGTACTTC. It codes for CASSPRGGRGQETQYF.

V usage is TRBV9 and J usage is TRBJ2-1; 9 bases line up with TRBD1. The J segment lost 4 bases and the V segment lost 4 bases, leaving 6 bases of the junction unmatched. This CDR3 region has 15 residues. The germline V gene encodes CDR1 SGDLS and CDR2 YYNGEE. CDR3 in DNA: TGTGCCAGCAGCCCCACAGGGGGCCCATACAATGAGCAGTTCTTC. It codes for CASSPTGGPYNEQFF. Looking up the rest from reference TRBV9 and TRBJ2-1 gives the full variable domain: DSGVTQTPKHLITATGQRVTLRCSPRSGDLSVYWYQQSLDQGLQFLIQYYNGEERAKGNILERFSAQQFPDLHSELNLSSLELGDSALYFCASSPTGGPYNEQFFGPGTRLTVL.

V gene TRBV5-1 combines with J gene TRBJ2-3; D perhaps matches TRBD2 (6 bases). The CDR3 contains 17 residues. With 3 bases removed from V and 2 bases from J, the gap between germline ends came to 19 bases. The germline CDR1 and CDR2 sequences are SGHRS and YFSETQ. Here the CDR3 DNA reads TGCGCCAGCAGCTCCAGGTCGTGGCTAGCGAACACAGATACGCAGTATTTT. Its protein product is CASSSRSWLANTDTQYF.

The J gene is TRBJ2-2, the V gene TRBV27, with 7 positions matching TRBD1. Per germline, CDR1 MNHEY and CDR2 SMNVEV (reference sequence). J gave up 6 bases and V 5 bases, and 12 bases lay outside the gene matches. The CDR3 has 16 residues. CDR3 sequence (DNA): TGTGCCAGCAGTGCCTCTTCCGGGACAGCCGCCGGGGAGCTGTTTTTT. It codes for CASSASSGTAAGELFF.

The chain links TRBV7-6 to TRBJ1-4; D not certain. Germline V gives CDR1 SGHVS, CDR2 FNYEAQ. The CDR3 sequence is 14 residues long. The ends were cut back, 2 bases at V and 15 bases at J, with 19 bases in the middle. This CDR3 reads CASSLRGRESRMFF. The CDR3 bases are TGTGCCAGCAGCTTACGTGGTCGGGAATCAAGGATGTTTTTT.

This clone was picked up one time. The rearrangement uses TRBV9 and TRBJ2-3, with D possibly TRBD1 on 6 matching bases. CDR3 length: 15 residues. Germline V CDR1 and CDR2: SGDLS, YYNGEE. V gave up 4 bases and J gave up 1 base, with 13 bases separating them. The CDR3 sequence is CASSITTGRTDTQYF. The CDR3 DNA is TGTGCCAGCAGCATAACCACAGGGCGCACAGATACGCAGTATTTT.

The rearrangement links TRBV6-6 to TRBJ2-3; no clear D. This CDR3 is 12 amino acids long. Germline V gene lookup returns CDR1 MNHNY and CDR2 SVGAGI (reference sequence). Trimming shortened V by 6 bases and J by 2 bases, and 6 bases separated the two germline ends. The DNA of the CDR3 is TGTGCCAGCAGCCCACACACAGATACGCAGTATTTT. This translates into CASSPHTDTQYF.

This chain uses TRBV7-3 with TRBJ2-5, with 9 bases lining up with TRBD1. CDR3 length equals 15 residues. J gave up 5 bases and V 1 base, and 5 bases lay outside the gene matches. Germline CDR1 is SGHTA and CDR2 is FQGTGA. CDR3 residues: CASSLITGGRETQYF. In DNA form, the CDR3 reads TGTGCCAGCAGCTTAATCACAGGGGGCCGGGAGACCCAGTACTTC.

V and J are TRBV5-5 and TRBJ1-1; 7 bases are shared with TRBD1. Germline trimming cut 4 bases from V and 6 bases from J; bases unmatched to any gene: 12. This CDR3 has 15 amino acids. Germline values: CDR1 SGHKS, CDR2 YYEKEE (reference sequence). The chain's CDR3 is CASSLREGQSAEAFF. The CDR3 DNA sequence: TGTGCCAGCAGCCTAAGAGAGGGACAGAGCGCTGAAGCTTTCTTT.

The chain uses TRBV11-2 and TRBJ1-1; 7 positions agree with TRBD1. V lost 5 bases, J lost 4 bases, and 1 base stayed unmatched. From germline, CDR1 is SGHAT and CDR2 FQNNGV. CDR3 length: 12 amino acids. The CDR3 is CASSRTGTEAFF. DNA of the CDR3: TGTGCCAGCAGCCGGACAGGCACTGAAGCTTTCTTT. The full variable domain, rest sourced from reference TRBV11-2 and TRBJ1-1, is EAGVAQSPRYKIIEKRQSVAFWCNPISGHATLYWYQQILGQGPKLLIQFQNNGVVDDSQLPKDRFSAERLKGVDSTLKIQPAKLEDSAVYLCASSRTGTEAFFGQGTRLTVV.

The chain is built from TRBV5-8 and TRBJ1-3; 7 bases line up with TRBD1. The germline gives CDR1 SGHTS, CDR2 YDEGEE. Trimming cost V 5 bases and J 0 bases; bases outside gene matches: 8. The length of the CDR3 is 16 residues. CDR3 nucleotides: TGTGCCAGCAGGCGCGGGACAGCCTACTCTGGAAACACCATATATTTT. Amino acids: CASRRGTAYSGNTIYF.

The CDR3 region has the DNA TGTGCCAGCAGCTTAGAGCACAGGGATCGGGCTACGCAGTATTTT. Its protein is CASSLEHRDRATQYF. The chain combines TRBV7-9 with TRBJ2-3, with a tentative D call TRBD1 (6 bases). The V gene's germline CDR1 is SEHNR and CDR2 FQNEAQ (reference sequence). Trimming shortened V by 1 base and J by 8 bases, and 16 bases separated the two germline ends. There are 15 residues in the CDR3.

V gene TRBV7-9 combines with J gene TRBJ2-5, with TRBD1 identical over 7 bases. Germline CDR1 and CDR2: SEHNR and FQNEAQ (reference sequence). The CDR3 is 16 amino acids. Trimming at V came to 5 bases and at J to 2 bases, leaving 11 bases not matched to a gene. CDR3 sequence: CASSPRTGTEQETQYF. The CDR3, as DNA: TGTGCCAGCAGCCCACGGACCGGGACAGAACAAGAGACCCAGTACTTC.

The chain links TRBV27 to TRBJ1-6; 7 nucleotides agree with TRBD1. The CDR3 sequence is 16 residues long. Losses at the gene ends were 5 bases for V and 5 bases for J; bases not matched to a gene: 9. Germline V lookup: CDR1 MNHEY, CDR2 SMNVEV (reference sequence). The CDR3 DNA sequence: TGTGCCAGCAGTACAACCCGGGACAGCAATAATTCACCCCTCCACTTT. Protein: CASSTTRDSNNSPLHF.

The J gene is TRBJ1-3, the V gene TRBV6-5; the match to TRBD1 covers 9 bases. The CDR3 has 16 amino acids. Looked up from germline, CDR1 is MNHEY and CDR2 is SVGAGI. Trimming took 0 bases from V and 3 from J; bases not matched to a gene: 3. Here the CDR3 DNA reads TGTGCCAGCAGTTACTCGGGACAGGGTAATGGAAACACCATATATTTT. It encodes CASSYSGQGNGNTIYF.

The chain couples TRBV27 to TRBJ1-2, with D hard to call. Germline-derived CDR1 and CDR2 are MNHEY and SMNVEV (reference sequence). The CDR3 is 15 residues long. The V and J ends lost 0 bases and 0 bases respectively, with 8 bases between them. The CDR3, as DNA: TGTGCCAGCAGTTTATCGATCGGTTCTAACTATGGCTACACCTTC. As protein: CASSLSIGSNYGYTF.

CDR3 protein: CASRETLSSGNTIYF. The CDR3 nucleotides read TGTGCCAGCAGGGAGACGTTAAGCTCTGGAAACACCATATATTTT. The chain is built from TRBV28 and TRBJ1-3, with D hard to call. There are 15 residues in the CDR3. Germline-derived CDR1 and CDR2 are MDHEN and SYDVKM. The ends were cut back, 6 bases at V and 0 bases at J, with 12 bases in the middle.

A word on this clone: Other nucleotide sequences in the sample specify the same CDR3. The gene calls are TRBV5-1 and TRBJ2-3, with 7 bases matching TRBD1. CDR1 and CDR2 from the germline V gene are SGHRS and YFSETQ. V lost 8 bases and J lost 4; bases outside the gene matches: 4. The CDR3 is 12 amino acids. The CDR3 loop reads CASNRGADTQYF. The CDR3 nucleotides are TGCGCCAGTAACAGGGGAGCAGATACGCAGTATTTT. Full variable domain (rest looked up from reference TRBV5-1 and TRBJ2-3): KAGVTQTPRYLIKTRGQQVTLSCSPISGHRSVSWYQQTPGQGLQFLFEYFSETQRNKGNFPGRFSGRQFSNSRSEMNVSTLELGDSALYLCASNRGADTQYFGPGTRLTVL.

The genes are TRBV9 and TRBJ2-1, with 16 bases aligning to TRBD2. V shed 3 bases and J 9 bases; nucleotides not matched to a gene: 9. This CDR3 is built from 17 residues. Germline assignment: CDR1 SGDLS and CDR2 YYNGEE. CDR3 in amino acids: CASSEGTSGGASGEQFF. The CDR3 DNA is TGTGCCAGCAGCGAGGGGACTAGCGGGGGGGCCTCTGGTGAGCAGTTCTTC.